Detailed here is one T cell receptor beta chain. Authors' data handling: From reference gene primer amplification, estimates of nucleated cell counts were derived. The protocol was immunoSEQ multiplex PCR, while the TCRdb copy is restricted to in-frame clones and leaves out a portion. V, J and clone size are those of that table, while D and trimming were read from the DNA. The table records about 120,000 clones, approximately 85% of them present only once. The data are from a study of blood T cell repertoires in COVID-19. For the study at large: Acute and convalescent COVID-19 specimens originated in the United States, Italy and Spain. From T cells, B-cell-depleted T cells, or PBMCs came the material, which was cDNA or gDNA.

The CDR3 runs to 16 residues. Germline V lookup: CDR1 SGHRS, CDR2 YFSETQ. V was clipped by 1 base and J by 6 bases; unmatched bases: 8. The rearrangement links TRBV5-1 to TRBJ2-7, with TRBD2 identical over 12 bases. The specimen sequenced was peripheral blood. The receptor was derived from a middle-aged man with acute or convalescent COVID-19. CDR3 DNA sequence: TGCGCCAGCAGCTTGCCAGGACTAGCGGGGAGAGGCGAGCAGTACTTC. Its protein is CASSLPGLAGRGEQYF.